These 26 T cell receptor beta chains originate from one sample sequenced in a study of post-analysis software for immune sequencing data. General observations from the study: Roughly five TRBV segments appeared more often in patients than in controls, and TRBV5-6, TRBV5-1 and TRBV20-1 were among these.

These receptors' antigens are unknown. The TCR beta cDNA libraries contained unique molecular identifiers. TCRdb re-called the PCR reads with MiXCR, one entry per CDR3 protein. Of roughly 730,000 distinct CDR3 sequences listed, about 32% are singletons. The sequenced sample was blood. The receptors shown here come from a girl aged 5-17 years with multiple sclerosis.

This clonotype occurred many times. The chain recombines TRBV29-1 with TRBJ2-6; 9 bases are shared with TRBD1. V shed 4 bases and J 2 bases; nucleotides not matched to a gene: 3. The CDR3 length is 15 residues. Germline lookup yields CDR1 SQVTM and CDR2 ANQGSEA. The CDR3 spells CSVGDREAGANVLTF. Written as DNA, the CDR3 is TGCAGCGTTGGGGACAGGGAGGCTGGGGCCAACGTCCTGACTTTC.

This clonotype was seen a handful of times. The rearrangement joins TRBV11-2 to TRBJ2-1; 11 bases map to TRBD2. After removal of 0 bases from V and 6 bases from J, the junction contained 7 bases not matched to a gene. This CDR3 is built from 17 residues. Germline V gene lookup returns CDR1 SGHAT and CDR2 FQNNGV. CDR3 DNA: TGTGCCAGCAGCTTAGATCGACTAGCGGGGCGGACCAATGAGCAGTTCTTC. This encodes CASSLDRLAGRTNEQFF.

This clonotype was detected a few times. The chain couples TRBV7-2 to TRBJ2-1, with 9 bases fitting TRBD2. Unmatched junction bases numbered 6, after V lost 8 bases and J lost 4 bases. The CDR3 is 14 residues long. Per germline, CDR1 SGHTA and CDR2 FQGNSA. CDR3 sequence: CASGLAGTYNEQFF. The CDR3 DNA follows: TGTGCCAGCGGTCTAGCGGGAACTTACAATGAGCAGTTCTTC.

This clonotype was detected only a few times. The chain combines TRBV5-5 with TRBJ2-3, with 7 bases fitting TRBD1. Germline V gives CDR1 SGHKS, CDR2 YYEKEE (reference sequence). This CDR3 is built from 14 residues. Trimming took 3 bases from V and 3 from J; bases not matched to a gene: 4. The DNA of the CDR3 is TGTGCCAGCAGCTCTCAGACAGGGACAGATACGCAGTATTTT. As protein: CASSSQTGTDTQYF.

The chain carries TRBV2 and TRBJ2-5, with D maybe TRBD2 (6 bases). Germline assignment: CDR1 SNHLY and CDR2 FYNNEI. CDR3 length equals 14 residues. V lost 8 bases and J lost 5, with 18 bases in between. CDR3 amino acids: CASSSAGLGETQYF. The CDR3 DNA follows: TGTGCCAGCTCCAGCGCGGGGCTTGGGGAGACCCAGTACTTC.

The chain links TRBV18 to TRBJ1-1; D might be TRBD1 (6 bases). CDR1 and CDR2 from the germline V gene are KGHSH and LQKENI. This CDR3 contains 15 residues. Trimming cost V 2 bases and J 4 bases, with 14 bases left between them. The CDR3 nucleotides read TGTGCCAGCTCACCATCGGGGGGCCCGGGCACTGAAGCTTTCTTT. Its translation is CASSPSGGPGTEAFF.

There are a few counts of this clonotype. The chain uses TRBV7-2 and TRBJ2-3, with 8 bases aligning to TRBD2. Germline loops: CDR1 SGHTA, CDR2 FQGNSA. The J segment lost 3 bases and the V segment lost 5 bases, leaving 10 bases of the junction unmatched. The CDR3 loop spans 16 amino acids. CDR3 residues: CASSTAGLGGTDTQYF. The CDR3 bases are TGTGCCAGCAGCACCGCGGGACTAGGTGGGACAGATACGCAGTATTTT. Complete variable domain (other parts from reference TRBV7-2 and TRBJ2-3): GAGVSQSPSNKVTEKGKDVELRCDPISGHTALYWYRQSLGQGLEFLIYFQGNSAPDKSGLPSDRFSAERTGGSVSTLTIQRTQQEDSAVYLCASSTAGLGGTDTQYFGPGTRLTVL.

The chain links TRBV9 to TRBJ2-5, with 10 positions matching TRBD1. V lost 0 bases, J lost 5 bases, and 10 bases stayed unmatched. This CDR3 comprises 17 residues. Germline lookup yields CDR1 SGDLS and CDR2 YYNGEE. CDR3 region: CASSVGSGQGVRETQYF. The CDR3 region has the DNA TGTGCCAGCAGCGTAGGGTCAGGACAGGGGGTTCGGGAGACCCAGTACTTC.

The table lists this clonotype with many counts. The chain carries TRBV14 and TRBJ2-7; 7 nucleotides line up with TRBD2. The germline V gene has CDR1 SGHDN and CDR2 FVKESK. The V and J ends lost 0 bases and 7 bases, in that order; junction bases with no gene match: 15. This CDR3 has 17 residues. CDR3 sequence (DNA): TGTGCCAGCAGCCAAGATATTTGGGGAGGGCGCCGGCGGGAGCAGTACTTC. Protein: CASSQDIWGGRRREQYF.

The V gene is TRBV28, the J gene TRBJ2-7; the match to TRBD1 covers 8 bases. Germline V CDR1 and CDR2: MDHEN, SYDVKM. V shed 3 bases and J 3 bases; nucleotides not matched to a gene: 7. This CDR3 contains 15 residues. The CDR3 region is CASSLYQGAIYEQYF. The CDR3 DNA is TGTGCCAGCAGTTTGTATCAGGGGGCGATCTACGAGCAGTACTTC.

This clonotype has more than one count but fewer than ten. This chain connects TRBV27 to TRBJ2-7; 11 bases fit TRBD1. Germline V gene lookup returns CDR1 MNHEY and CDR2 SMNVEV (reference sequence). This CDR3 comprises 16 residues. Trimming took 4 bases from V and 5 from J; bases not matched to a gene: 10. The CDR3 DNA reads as TGTGCCAGCAGTTCCATGGGCCGGGGACAGGGGGACGAGCAGTACTTC. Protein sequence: CASSSMGRGQGDEQYF.

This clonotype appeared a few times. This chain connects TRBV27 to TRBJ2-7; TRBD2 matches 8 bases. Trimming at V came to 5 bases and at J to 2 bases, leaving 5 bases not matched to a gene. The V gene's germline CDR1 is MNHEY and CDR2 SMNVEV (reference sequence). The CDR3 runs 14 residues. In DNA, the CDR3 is TGTGCCAGCAGTGGGAGCGGGAGCCCCTACGAGCAGTACTTC. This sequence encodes CASSGSGSPYEQYF.

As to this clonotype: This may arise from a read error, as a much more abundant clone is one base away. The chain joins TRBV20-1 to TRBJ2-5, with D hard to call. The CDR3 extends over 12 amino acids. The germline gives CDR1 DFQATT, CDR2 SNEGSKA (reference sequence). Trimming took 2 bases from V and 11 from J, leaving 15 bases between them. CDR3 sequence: CSARFQTNEQYF. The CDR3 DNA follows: TGCAGTGCTAGATTCCAGACCAATGAGCAGTACTTC.

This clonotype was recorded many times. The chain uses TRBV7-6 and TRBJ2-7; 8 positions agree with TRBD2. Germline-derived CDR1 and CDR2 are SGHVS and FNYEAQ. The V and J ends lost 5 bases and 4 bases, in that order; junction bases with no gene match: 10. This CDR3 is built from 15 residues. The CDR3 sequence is CASSLDSGGQYEQYF. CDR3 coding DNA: TGTGCCAGCAGCCTGGACAGCGGGGGCCAATACGAGCAGTACTTC. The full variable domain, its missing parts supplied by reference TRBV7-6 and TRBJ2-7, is GAGVSQSPRYKVTKRGQDVALRCDPISGHVSLYWYRQALGQGPEFLTYFNYEAQQDKSGLPNDRFSAERPEGSISTLTIQRTEQRDSAMYRCASSLDSGGQYEQYFGPGTRLTVT.

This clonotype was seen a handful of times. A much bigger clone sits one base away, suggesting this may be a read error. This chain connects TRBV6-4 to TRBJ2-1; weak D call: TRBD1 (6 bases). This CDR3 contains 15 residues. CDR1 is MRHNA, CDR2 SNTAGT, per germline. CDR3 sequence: CASSPGTLSHNEQFF. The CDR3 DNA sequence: TGTGCCAGCAGTCCCGGGACACTCTCCCACAATGAGCAGTTCTTC.

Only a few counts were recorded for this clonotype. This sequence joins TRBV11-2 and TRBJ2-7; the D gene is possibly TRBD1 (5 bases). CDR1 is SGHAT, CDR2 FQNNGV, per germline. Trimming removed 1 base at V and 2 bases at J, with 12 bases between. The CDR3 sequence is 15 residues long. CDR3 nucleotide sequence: TGTGCCAGCAGCTTAGTGTCCCAGGGCACCTACGAGCAGTACTTC. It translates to CASSLVSQGTYEQYF.

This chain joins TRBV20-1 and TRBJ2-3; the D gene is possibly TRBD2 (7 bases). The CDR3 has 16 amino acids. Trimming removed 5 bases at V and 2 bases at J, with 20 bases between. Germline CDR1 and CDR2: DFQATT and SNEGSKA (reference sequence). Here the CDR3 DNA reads TGCAGTGCTGCAGCTCTGGGGGGGGGCCTCACAGATACGCAGTATTTT. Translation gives CSAAALGGGLTDTQYF.

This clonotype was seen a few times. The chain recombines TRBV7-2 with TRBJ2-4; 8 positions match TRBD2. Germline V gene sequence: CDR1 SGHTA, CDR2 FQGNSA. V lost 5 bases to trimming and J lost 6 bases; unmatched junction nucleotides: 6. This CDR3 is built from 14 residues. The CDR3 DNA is TGTGCCAGCAGCGTGGGACTAGTGGGAAACATTCAGTACTTC. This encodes CASSVGLVGNIQYF. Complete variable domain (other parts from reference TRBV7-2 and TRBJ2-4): GAGVSQSPSNKVTEKGKDVELRCDPISGHTALYWYRQSLGQGLEFLIYFQGNSAPDKSGLPSDRFSAERTGGSVSTLTIQRTQQEDSAVYLCASSVGLVGNIQYFGAGTRLSVL.

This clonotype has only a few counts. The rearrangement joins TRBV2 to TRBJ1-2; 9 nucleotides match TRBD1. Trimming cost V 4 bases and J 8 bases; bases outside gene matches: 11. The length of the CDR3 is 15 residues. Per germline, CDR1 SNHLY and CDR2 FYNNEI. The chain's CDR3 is CASSGISRTGEGYTF. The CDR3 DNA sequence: TGTGCCAGCAGTGGGATTTCGAGGACAGGGGAAGGCTACACCTTC.

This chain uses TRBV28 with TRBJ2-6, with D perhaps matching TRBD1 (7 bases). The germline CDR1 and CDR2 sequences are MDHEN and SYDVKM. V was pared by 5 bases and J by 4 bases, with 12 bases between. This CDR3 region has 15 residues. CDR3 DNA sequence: TGTGCCAGCAGTGGAGGGGGCTCGGGGGCCAACGTCCTGACTTTC. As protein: CASSGGGSGANVLTF.

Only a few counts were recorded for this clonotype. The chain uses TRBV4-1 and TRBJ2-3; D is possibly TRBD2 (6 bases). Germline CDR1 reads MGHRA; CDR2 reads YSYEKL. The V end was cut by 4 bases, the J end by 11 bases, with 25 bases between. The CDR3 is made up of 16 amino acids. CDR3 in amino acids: CASSPPGRDRGLKQYF. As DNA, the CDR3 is TGCGCCAGCAGCCCCCCTGGACGGGATCGAGGACTAAAGCAGTATTTT.

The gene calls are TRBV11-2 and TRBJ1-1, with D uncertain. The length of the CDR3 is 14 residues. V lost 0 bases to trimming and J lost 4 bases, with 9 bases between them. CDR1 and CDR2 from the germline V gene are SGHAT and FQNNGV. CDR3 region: CASSLDRITTEAFF. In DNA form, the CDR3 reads TGTGCCAGCAGCTTAGATAGGATTACCACTGAAGCTTTCTTT.

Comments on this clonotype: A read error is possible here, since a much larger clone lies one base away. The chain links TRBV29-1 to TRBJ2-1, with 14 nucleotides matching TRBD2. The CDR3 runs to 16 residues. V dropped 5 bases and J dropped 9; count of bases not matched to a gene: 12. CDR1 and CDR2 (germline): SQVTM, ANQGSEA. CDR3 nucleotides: TGCAGCGTTCCCGGGACTAGCGGGGGTAGAGGAGGTGAGCAGTTCTTC. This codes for CSVPGTSGGRGGEQFF.

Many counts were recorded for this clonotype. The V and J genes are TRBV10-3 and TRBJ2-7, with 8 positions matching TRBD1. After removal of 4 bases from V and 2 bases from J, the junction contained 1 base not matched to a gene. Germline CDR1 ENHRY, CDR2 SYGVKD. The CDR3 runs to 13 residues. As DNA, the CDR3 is TGTGCCATCAGTGGGACAGGGACCTACGAGCAGTACTTC. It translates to CAISGTGTYEQYF.

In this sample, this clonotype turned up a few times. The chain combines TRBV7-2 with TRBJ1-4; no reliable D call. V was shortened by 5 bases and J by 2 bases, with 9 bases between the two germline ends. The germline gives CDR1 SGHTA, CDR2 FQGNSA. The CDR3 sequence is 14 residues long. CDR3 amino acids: CASSQDRTNEKLFF. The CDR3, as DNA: TGTGCCAGCAGCCAGGACCGTACTAATGAAAAACTGTTTTTT.

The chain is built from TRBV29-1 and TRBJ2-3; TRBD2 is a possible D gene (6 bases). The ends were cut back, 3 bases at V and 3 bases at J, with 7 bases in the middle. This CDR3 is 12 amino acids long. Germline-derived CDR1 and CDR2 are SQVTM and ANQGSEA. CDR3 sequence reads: CSVERETDTQYF. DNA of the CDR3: TGCAGCGTTGAGCGGGAAACAGATACGCAGTATTTT.